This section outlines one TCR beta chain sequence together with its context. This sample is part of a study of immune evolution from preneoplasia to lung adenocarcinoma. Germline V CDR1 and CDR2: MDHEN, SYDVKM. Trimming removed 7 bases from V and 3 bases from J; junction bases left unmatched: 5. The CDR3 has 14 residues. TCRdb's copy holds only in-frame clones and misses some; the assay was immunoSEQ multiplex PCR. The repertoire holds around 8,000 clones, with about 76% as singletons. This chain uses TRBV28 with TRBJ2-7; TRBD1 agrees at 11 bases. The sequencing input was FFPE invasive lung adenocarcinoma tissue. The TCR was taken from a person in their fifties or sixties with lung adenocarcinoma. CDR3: CASISGTGGYEQYF. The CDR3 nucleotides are TGTGCCAGCATCTCCGGGACAGGGGGCTACGAGCAGTACTTC.